A single sample is the source of the 10 T cell receptor beta chains below, sequenced in a study of T cell responses to AZD1222 COVID-19 vaccine. The table came from immunoSEQ multiplex PCR; TCRdb's copy has only in-frame clones and leaves some out. The sample consists of 100,000 to 120,000 clones, 82% of them appearing once. This specimen was peripheral blood, taken on day 0 of AZD1222 vaccination. These receptor sequences come from an adult in good health.

The rearrangement links TRBV21-1 to TRBJ1-2; no DNA check was done on the table's D call, TRBD1. TRBV21-1 represents a pseudogene. The CDR3 contains 16 residues. Written as DNA, the CDR3 is TGTGCCAGCAGTTTTGAGGACAGGTCCTTTAACTATGGCTACACCTTC. Translated: CASSFEDRSFNYGYTF.

The gene calls are TRBV12-3 or TRBV12-4 and TRBJ2-7, with a possible D match to TRBD2 (5 bases). The CDR3 has 12 residues. Trimming took 8 bases from V and 6 from J, leaving 14 bases between them. CDR3 bases: TGTGCCAGCGGGAGTAGGGTGACCGAGCAGTACTTC. Protein product: CASGSRVTEQYF.

This chain links TRBV2 with TRBJ1-1, with D hard to call. Trimming removed 9 bases from V and 2 bases from J, with 13 bases in between. The CDR3 sequence is 13 residues long. Germline V gives CDR1 SNHLY, CDR2 FYNNEI. The CDR3 bases are TGTGCCAGTCCCTTGGACGGTAACACTGAAGCTTTCTTT. Translating gives CASPLDGNTEAFF.

This clone was detected a few times. The chain links TRBV7-9 to TRBJ1-5; D remains ambiguous. The V and J ends lost 2 bases and 6 bases respectively, with 8 bases between them. Looked up from germline, CDR1 is SEHNR and CDR2 is FQNEAQ (reference sequence). This CDR3 has 13 residues. CDR3 protein: CASSLSSVQPQHF. The CDR3, as DNA: TGTGCCAGCAGCTTAAGTTCCGTTCAGCCCCAGCATTTT.

The chain carries TRBV27 and TRBJ2-2; D might be TRBD1 or TRBD2, each matching 7 bases. The V and J ends lost 5 bases and 5 bases respectively, with 27 bases between them. The length of the CDR3 is 19 residues. Germline assignment: CDR1 MNHEY and CDR2 SMNVEV (reference sequence). The CDR3 DNA sequence: TGTGCCAGCAGTCCCACCCTAGCCAGGGGGGGGCATCTGACCGGGGAGCTGTTTTTT. Protein product: CASSPTLARGGHLTGELFF.

In its sample, this clone was seen once. V is TRBV7-9 and J is TRBJ1-2; 8 nucleotides agree with TRBD1. CDR1 is SEHNR, CDR2 FQNEAQ, per germline (reference sequence). V shed 2 bases, J shed 4 bases, and the junction held 6 bases outside the gene matches. The CDR3 spans 15 residues. The CDR3 is CASSLSSGGIYGYTF. In DNA, the CDR3 is TGTGCCAGCAGCTTATCTTCAGGGGGCATCTATGGCTACACCTTC.

The chain recombines TRBV28 with TRBJ1-2, with 8 nucleotides matching TRBD1. The CDR3 extends over 15 amino acids. V lost 6 bases and J lost 8; bases outside the gene matches: 14. The germline V gene has CDR1 MDHEN and CDR2 SYDVKM. The CDR3 nucleotides are TGTGCCAGCAGACCCTCGGGGGCAGGGGGCTTCGGCTACACCTTC. Translation gives CASRPSGAGGFGYTF.

This clone appeared a single time. This chain joins TRBV4-3 and TRBJ2-2, with 9 bases matching TRBD2. This CDR3 has 16 residues. J was trimmed by 3 bases and V by 1 base; bases with no gene match: 3. From germline, CDR1 is LGHNA and CDR2 YSLEER. CDR3 protein: CASSQVAGAHTGELFF. Here the CDR3 DNA reads TGCGCCAGCAGCCAAGTAGCGGGGGCCCACACCGGGGAGCTGTTTTTT.

This clone was counted only a few times. The chain is built from TRBV5-1 and TRBJ2-3, with D possibly being TRBD2 (6 bases). V lost 2 bases and J 4 bases, leaving 8 bases between the germline ends. This CDR3 is 13 amino acids long. Germline CDR1 SGHRS, CDR2 YFSETQ. DNA of the CDR3: TGCGCCAGCAGCTTAGAGCGGGCAGATACGCAGTATTTT. This translates into CASSLERADTQYF. The full variable domain, its missing parts supplied by reference TRBV5-1 and TRBJ2-3, is KAGVTQTPRYLIKTRGQQVTLSCSPISGHRSVSWYQQTPGQGLQFLFEYFSETQRNKGNFPGRFSGRQFSNSRSEMNVSTLELGDSALYLCASSLERADTQYFGPGTRLTVL.

This clone was counted between two and nine times. This chain joins TRBV4-2 and TRBJ2-3; 8 nucleotides line up with TRBD2. This CDR3 is built from 16 residues. Germline lookup yields CDR1 LGHNA and CDR2 YNFKEQ. V was clipped by 0 bases and J by 6 bases; unmatched bases: 8. The CDR3 DNA reads TGTGCCAGCAGCCAAGAGGTTGGGCGGGGGGAGGATACGCAGTATTTT. This translates into CASSQEVGRGEDTQYF.